This T cell receptor beta chain came from a study of siplizumab effects on memory and regulatory T cells. CDR1 is LGHNT, CDR2 FRNRAP, per germline. The V and J ends lost 0 bases and 1 base respectively, with 10 bases between them. The CDR3 consists of 15 residues. Data came from immunoSEQ multiplex PCR; TCRdb stores just in-frame clones and leaves some out. Of 87,000 or so clones listed, around 89% were seen once; the top ten hold roughly 14%. Turning to this clone: What it binds is unknown.

General study results and limits: Unstimulated subset assignment was obtained for only a minor fraction of alloreactive clones. Proliferating Tregs in siplizumab cultures were never verified as suppressive.

This clonotype originated in a human donor in good health. Material: CD4+ T cells sorted from blood. The rearrangement links TRBV12-5 to TRBJ2-7; D perhaps matches TRBD2 (5 bases). The CDR3 DNA follows: TGTGCTAGTGGTTTGGTACTAGGACCTTCCTACGAGCAGTACTTC. Translated, it gives CASGLVLGPSYEQYF.